This passage covers 29 T cell receptor beta chains from one sample sequenced in a study of blood T cell repertoires in COVID-19. Sequenced by immunoSEQ multiplex PCR; TCRdb stores in-frame clones only, minus some. The sample includes 4,000 to 5,000 clones, about 91% of them seen just once. Sequenced: peripheral blood. The receptors come from a man between 70 and 80 years old with COVID-19, enrolled during active disease.

The V call is TRBV30, the J call TRBJ1-6; no firm D call. There are 12 residues in the CDR3. The V gene's germline CDR1 is GTSNPN and CDR2 SVGIG (reference sequence). Deletions cut 0 bases from V and 7 bases from J, with 4 bases between. Written as DNA, the CDR3 is TGTGCCTGGAGTGTACTAAATTCACCCCTCCACTTT. Residues: CAWSVLNSPLHF.

J is TRBJ1-1 and V is TRBV3-1 (or the pseudogene TRBV3-2), with 9 nucleotides matching TRBD1. With 8 bases clipped from V and 5 bases from J, the junction kept 15 bases outside the gene matches. The CDR3 sequence is 16 residues long. Germline-derived CDR1 and CDR2 are LGHDT and YNNKEL (reference sequence). For the CDR3, the DNA is TGTGCCAGCGGTAGGGCAGACCGGGACAGGGAAACTGAAGCTTTCTTT. Its translation is CASGRADRDRETEAFF.

The J gene is TRBJ1-3, the V gene TRBV14, with a weak D call TRBD1 (5 bases). V lost 2 bases to trimming and J lost 2 bases, with 7 bases between them. From germline, CDR1 is SGHDN and CDR2 FVKESK. The CDR3 totals 14 residues. CDR3 region: CASSQWGAGNTIYF. Written as DNA, the CDR3 is TGTGCCAGCAGCCAATGGGGGGCTGGAAACACCATATATTTT.

The J gene is TRBJ2-1, the V gene TRBV5-6; 8 nucleotides align to TRBD2. The CDR3 covers 16 residues. In germline, CDR1 is SGHDT, CDR2 YYEEEE. V gave up 2 bases and J gave up 7 bases; unmatched junction bases: 11. CDR3 sequence: CASSLVREGRGNEQFF. The CDR3 DNA sequence: TGTGCCAGCAGCTTAGTCCGGGAGGGCCGGGGGAATGAGCAGTTCTTC.

The gene calls are TRBV14 and TRBJ2-5, with D possibly TRBD1 on 5 matching bases. Deletions cut 5 bases from V and 3 bases from J, with 16 bases between. Germline CDR1 is SGHDN and CDR2 is FVKESK. This CDR3 is built from 15 residues. CDR3: CASSGLRGREETQYF. The CDR3 region has the DNA TGTGCCAGCAGCGGATTAAGGGGCAGAGAAGAGACCCAGTACTTC.

This clone was found once. V is TRBV12-3 or TRBV12-4 and J is TRBJ1-4; D possibly corresponds to TRBD1 (6 bases). The CDR3 sequence is 12 residues long. Trimming removed 6 bases at V and 16 bases at J, with 18 bases between. Here the CDR3 DNA reads TGTGCCAGCAGCCTCACAGGGACGGCCACGTTTTTT. Encoded protein: CASSLTGTATFF.

The genes are TRBV7-2 and TRBJ1-1, with a possible D match to TRBD1 (6 bases). V lost 5 bases and J 5 bases, leaving 15 bases between the germline ends. Germline CDR1 SGHTA, CDR2 FQGNSA. The length of the CDR3 is 14 residues. The CDR3: CASSVTRDNTEAFF. CDR3 coding DNA: TGTGCCAGCAGCGTTACCCGGGACAATACTGAAGCTTTCTTT.

V and J are TRBV7-9 and TRBJ1-2; maybe TRBD1 (6 bases). CDR3 size: 14 residues. Per the germline V gene, CDR1 is SEHNR and CDR2 is FQNEAQ (reference sequence). Trimming left V 3 bases short and J 1 base short, with 9 bases between. CDR3 amino acids: CASSFGTLNYGYTF. In DNA, the CDR3 is TGTGCCAGCAGCTTCGGGACACTTAACTATGGCTACACCTTC.

The V call is TRBV5-1, the J call TRBJ2-1, with a weak D call TRBD1 (6 bases). The CDR3 covers 17 residues. Per germline, CDR1 SGHRS and CDR2 YFSETQ. Trimming removed 0 bases at V and 2 bases at J, with 15 bases between. The CDR3 here is CASSLGTTGFPYNEQFF. CDR3 nucleotide sequence: TGCGCCAGCAGCTTGGGCACAACAGGGTTCCCCTACAATGAGCAGTTCTTC.

This clone has only one observation. This chain uses TRBV6-1 with TRBJ1-6, with no clear D. V shed 3 bases and J shed 6 bases, with 3 bases lying between them. CDR3 length equals 12 residues. In germline, CDR1 is MNHNS, CDR2 SASEGT. The CDR3: CASSDRNSPLHF. DNA for the CDR3: TGTGCCAGCAGTGACCGTAATTCACCCCTCCACTTT.

This clone showed up just once. This sequence joins TRBV5-6 and TRBJ1-2; possibly TRBD1 for D (5 bases). Germline lookup yields CDR1 SGHDT and CDR2 YYEEEE. V lost 1 base, J lost 7 bases, and 11 bases lay in between. The CDR3 has 13 residues. In nucleotides, the CDR3 is TGTGCCAGCAGCTTGTCCGGGGGAGGTGGCTACACCTTC. Translated: CASSLSGGGGYTF.

The chain carries TRBV7-9 and TRBJ1-1; no reliable D call. V shed 1 base and J shed 2 bases, with 5 bases lying between them. Germline V gene sequence: CDR1 SEHNR, CDR2 FQNEAQ (reference sequence). The CDR3 runs to 13 residues. The CDR3 here is CASSLGQNTEAFF. The DNA of the CDR3 is TGTGCCAGCAGCTTAGGTCAAAACACTGAAGCTTTCTTT.

The rearrangement joins TRBV27 to TRBJ2-2; TRBD2 aligns across 8 bases. Germline V CDR1 and CDR2: MNHEY, SMNVEV (reference sequence). The CDR3 has 15 amino acids. With 3 bases clipped from V and 6 bases from J, the junction kept 6 bases outside the gene matches. The CDR3 protein is CASSLNAGGAGELFF. The CDR3 DNA follows: TGTGCCAGCAGTTTGAACGCGGGAGGTGCCGGGGAGCTGTTTTTT.

The chain has TRBV14 and TRBJ1-3; D is undetermined. Germline V gene lookup returns CDR1 SGHDN and CDR2 FVKESK. Trimming took 0 bases from V and 1 from J, leaving 7 bases between them. The CDR3 sequence is 15 residues long. This CDR3 reads CASSQEAGSGNTIYF. Here the CDR3 DNA reads TGTGCCAGCAGCCAAGAGGCAGGTTCTGGAAACACCATATATTTT. The whole variable domain, filled in from reference TRBV14 and TRBJ1-3, reads EAGVTQFPSHSVIEKGQTVTLRCDPISGHDNLYWYRRVMGKEIKFLLHFVKESKQDESGMPNNRFLAERTGGTYSTLKVQPAELEDSGVYFCASSQEAGSGNTIYFGEGSWLTVV.

The chain carries TRBV27 and TRBJ2-2; weak D call: TRBD2 (6 bases). CDR1 is MNHEY and CDR2 is SMNVEV in the germline V gene (reference sequence). V was trimmed by 5 bases and J by 7 bases, leaving 11 bases between them. This CDR3 has 13 amino acids. The CDR3 spells CASSVGGVGELFF. CDR3 sequence (DNA): TGTGCCAGCAGTGTCGGGGGTGTCGGGGAGCTGTTTTTT.

The rearrangement links TRBV19 to TRBJ1-1; perhaps TRBD1 as D (5 bases). Germline V CDR1 and CDR2: LNHDA, SQIVND (reference sequence). Between the trimmed V and J ends, which lost 3 bases and 1 base, there was a span of 6 bases. The CDR3 has 13 amino acids. CDR3 bases: TGTGCCAGTAGTATGACAGCGAACACTGAAGCTTTCTTT. Protein sequence: CASSMTANTEAFF.

V usage is TRBV18 and J usage is TRBJ2-3; D ambiguous. Germline-derived CDR1 and CDR2 are KGHSH and LQKENI. The ends were cut back, 0 bases at V and 1 base at J, with 8 bases in the middle. The CDR3 is made up of 15 amino acids. CDR3 DNA: TGTGCCAGCTCACCACCACCCCAGGGCACAGATACGCAGTATTTT. It encodes CASSPPPQGTDTQYF. Using reference TRBV18 and TRBJ2-3 for the parts outside the CDR3, the full variable domain is NAGVMQNPRHLVRRRGQEARLRCSPMKGHSHVYWYRQLPEEGLKFMVYLQKENIIDESGMPKERFSAEFPKEGPSILRIQQVVRGDSAAYFCASSPPPQGTDTQYFGPGTRLTVL.

The chain recombines TRBV6-5 with TRBJ2-7; 9 positions agree with TRBD1. The CDR3 contains 14 residues. CDR1 MNHEY and CDR2 SVGAGI come from the germline V gene. The V gene end was trimmed by 2 bases and the J gene end by 7 bases; junction bases not matched to a gene: 6. CDR3 in amino acids: CASSYATGQGEQYF. CDR3 DNA sequence: TGTGCCAGCAGTTACGCCACGGGACAGGGTGAGCAGTACTTC.

The chain recombines TRBV6-5 with TRBJ1-2; possibly TRBD1 for D (5 bases). Trimming left V 0 bases short and J 8 bases short, with 13 bases between. This CDR3 has 14 residues. CDR1 is MNHEY, CDR2 SVGAGI, per germline. CDR3 nucleotide sequence: TGTGCCAGCAGTTACTCGCAGGGTGTAGGGGGCTACACCTTC. The encoded protein is CASSYSQGVGGYTF.

This chain uses TRBV7-9 with TRBJ2-2; tentatively, D is TRBD1 (5 bases). Trimming removed 1 base from V and 5 bases from J, with 11 bases in between. This CDR3 is built from 15 residues. Germline V gives CDR1 SEHNR, CDR2 FQNEAQ (reference sequence). CDR3 sequence: CASSLEGVRTGELFF. In DNA, the CDR3 is TGTGCCAGCAGCTTAGAAGGGGTCCGGACCGGGGAGCTGTTTTTT.

V gene TRBV5-1 combines with J gene TRBJ2-5, with 9 bases lining up with TRBD2. Germline V lookup: CDR1 SGHRS, CDR2 YFSETQ. The J segment lost 1 base and the V segment lost 4 bases, leaving 11 bases of the junction unmatched. The CDR3 has 17 amino acids. The CDR3 is CASSLQGSGGPQETQYF. CDR3 DNA sequence: TGCGCCAGCAGCCTCCAGGGGAGCGGGGGGCCCCAAGAGACCCAGTACTTC.

The chain couples TRBV5-4 to TRBJ2-7, with 9 nucleotides matching TRBD2. The CDR3 runs 15 residues. Germline values: CDR1 SGHNT, CDR2 YYREEE (reference sequence). V shed 4 bases, J shed 4 bases, and the junction held 9 bases outside the gene matches. The chain's CDR3 is CASSDPAGGRYEQYF. Written as DNA, the CDR3 is TGTGCCAGCAGCGACCCAGCGGGAGGTCGGTACGAGCAGTACTTC.

This clone showed up just once. The J gene is TRBJ2-7, the V gene TRBV19, with 8 bases that match TRBD1. V dropped 3 bases and J dropped 2; count of bases not matched to a gene: 9. This CDR3 comprises 16 residues. CDR1 LNHDA and CDR2 SQIVND come from the germline V gene (reference sequence). The CDR3: CASSIARTGIPYEQYF. The CDR3 nucleotides read TGTGCCAGTAGTATCGCGCGGACAGGGATCCCCTACGAGCAGTACTTC.

This sequence joins TRBV27 and TRBJ2-7, with 7 bases lining up with TRBD1. Per germline, CDR1 MNHEY and CDR2 SMNVEV (reference sequence). CDR3 length equals 14 residues. V trimming: 5 bases; J trimming: 2 bases; junction bases outside the gene matches: 6. The CDR3 DNA sequence: TGTGCCAGCAGTCCATGGGACAGTGCCTACGAGCAGTACTTC. Its translation is CASSPWDSAYEQYF.

V and J are TRBV18 and TRBJ2-3; D perhaps matches TRBD1 (6 bases). CDR1 and CDR2 from the germline V gene are KGHSH and LQKENI. With 6 bases removed from V and 3 bases from J, the gap between germline ends came to 13 bases. This CDR3 contains 14 residues. CDR3 amino acids: CASSQAGATDTQYF. The CDR3 coding sequence is TGTGCCAGCTCTCAGGCAGGGGCTACAGATACGCAGTATTTT.

The chain employs TRBV5-1 and TRBJ1-1; 10 bases map to TRBD1. CDR1 is SGHRS and CDR2 is YFSETQ in the germline V gene. The junction had 7 bases not matched to a gene; V was cut back by 4 bases and J by 7 bases. This CDR3 is 14 amino acids long. As DNA, the CDR3 is TGCGCCAGCAGCACGGACAGGGGGTTTTTTGAAGCTTTCTTT. Protein: CASSTDRGFFEAFF.

This rearrangement joins TRBV5-6 to TRBJ1-3; D call uncertain. V lost 4 bases and J 2 bases, leaving 10 bases between the germline ends. This CDR3 comprises 14 residues. In germline, CDR1 is SGHDT, CDR2 YYEEEE. The CDR3 bases are TGTGCCAGCAGCAATCGGGGAACTGGAAACACCATATATTTT. This gives the protein CASSNRGTGNTIYF.

This chain joins TRBV3-1 (or the pseudogene TRBV3-2) and TRBJ1-6, with unresolved D. This CDR3 is built from 15 residues. Germline V CDR1 and CDR2: LGHDT, YNNKEL (reference sequence). Trimming took off 1 base at V and 5 bases at J, with 9 bases between the two ends. The CDR3 protein is CASSQAYIHNSPLHF. The CDR3 DNA is TGTGCCAGCAGCCAAGCTTATATCCATAATTCACCCCTCCACTTT.

This sequence joins TRBV2 and TRBJ1-1; D is possibly TRBD1 (5 bases). The CDR3 runs 15 residues. CDR1 and CDR2 from the germline V gene are SNHLY and FYNNEI. Between the trimmed V and J ends, which lost 3 bases and 1 base, there was a span of 12 bases. The CDR3 nucleotides are TGTGCCAGCAGTGAGGGGGGGGGACGGAACACTGAAGCTTTCTTT. This codes for CASSEGGGRNTEAFF. The whole variable domain, remainder taken from reference TRBV2 and TRBJ1-1, is EPEVTQTPSHQVTQMGQEVILRCVPISNHLYFYWYRQILGQKVEFLVSFYNNEISEKSEIFDDQFSVERPDGSNFTLKIRSTKLEDSAMYFCASSEGGGRNTEAFFGQGTRLTVV.